The entry below gives a single T cell receptor beta chain sequence along with its context. These data are taken from a study of cytomegalovirus exposure and HLA in healthy donors. V shed 1 base and J shed 4 bases, with 9 bases lying between them. This CDR3 is 15 amino acids long. Germline loops: CDR1 SGHNT, CDR2 YYREEE (reference sequence). Vbeta (60) and Jbeta (13) primers were used in the PCR. Method: immunoSEQ multiplex PCR; TCRdb's copy keeps in-frame clones and lacks some. The sample lists 130,000 or so clones, roughly 80% occurring once. Material: PBMCs. This clonotype was obtained from a man aged 30-40 years in good health and CMV-seronegative. The V and J genes are TRBV5-4 and TRBJ2-6; the D gene is possibly TRBD1 (5 bases). The CDR3 here is CASSLSRVGANVLTF. The CDR3, as DNA: TGTGCCAGCAGCTTGTCCAGGGTCGGGGCCAACGTCCTGACTTTC.